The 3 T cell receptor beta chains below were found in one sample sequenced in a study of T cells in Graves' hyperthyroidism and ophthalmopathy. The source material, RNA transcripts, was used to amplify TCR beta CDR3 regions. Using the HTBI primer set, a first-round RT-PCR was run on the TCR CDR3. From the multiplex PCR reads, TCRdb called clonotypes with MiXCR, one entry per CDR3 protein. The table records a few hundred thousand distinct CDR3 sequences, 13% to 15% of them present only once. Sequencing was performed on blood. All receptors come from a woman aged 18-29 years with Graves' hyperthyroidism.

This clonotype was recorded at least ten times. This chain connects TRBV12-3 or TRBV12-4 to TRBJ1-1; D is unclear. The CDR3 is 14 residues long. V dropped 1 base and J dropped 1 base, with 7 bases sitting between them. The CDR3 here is CASSLELPNTEAFF. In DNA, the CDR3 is TGTGCCAGCAGTTTAGAGCTGCCGAACACTGAAGCTTTCTTT.

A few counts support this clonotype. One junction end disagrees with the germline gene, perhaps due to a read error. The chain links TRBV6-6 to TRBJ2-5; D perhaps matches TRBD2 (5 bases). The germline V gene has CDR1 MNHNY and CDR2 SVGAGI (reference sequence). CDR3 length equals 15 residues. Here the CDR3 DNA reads TGTGCCAACAGTTACGGAGGCGAGCGGTGGGAGACCCAGTACTTC. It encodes CANSYGGERWETQYF.

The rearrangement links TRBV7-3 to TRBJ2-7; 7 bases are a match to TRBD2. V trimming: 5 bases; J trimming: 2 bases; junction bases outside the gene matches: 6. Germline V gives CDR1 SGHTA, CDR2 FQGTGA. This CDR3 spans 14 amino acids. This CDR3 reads CASSVSGTPYEQYF. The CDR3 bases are TGTGCCAGCAGCGTCAGCGGGACCCCCTACGAGCAGTACTTC.